One sample yielded the 30 T cell receptor beta chains listed below, sequenced in a study of cytomegalovirus exposure and HLA in healthy donors. Sequencing was performed with immunoSEQ multiplex PCR; in TCRdb, only in-frame clones are kept and a portion is missing. This table holds about 160,000 clones, roughly 80% found once. Source material: PBMCs. The receptors here all came from a man aged 25-40 years in good health and CMV-seropositive.

The CDR3 reads CASMLRVASTDTQYF. CDR3 bases: TGTGCCAGCATGTTACGGGTAGCTAGCACAGATACGCAGTATTTT. This chain connects TRBV6-5 to TRBJ2-3; no clear D. V was shortened by 7 bases and J by 0 bases, with 14 bases between the two germline ends. From germline, CDR1 is MNHEY and CDR2 SVGAGI. There are 15 residues in the CDR3.

J is TRBJ2-5 and V is TRBV7-8; the match to TRBD1 covers 7 bases. V dropped 5 bases and J dropped 4; count of bases not matched to a gene: 10. The germline V gene has CDR1 SGHVS and CDR2 FQNEAQ. The CDR3 spans 15 residues. The CDR3 reads CASSRGQIHSETQYF. The CDR3, as DNA: TGTGCCAGCAGCCGGGGACAGATTCACTCAGAGACCCAGTACTTC.

The chain links TRBV7-2 to TRBJ1-1; perhaps TRBD1 as D (6 bases). V lost 1 base to trimming and J lost 2 bases, with 8 bases between them. The CDR3 spans 14 residues. CDR1 is SGHTA, CDR2 FQGNSA, per germline. Here the CDR3 reads CASSLEGDNTEAFF. CDR3 in DNA: TGTGCCAGCAGCTTAGAGGGGGACAACACTGAAGCTTTCTTT.

The chain employs TRBV5-4 and TRBJ1-2; 9 bases are shared with TRBD1. Per the germline V gene, CDR1 is SGHNT and CDR2 is YYREEE (reference sequence). The trim removed 4 bases at V and 4 bases at J, leaving 2 bases unmatched. The CDR3 length is 13 residues. CDR3 loop: CASSPDRGYGYTF. The DNA for the CDR3 is TGTGCCAGCAGCCCGGACAGGGGCTATGGCTACACCTTC.

The CDR3 sequence is CASSTDTVYSYEQYF. The CDR3 coding sequence is TGTGCCAGCAGTACCGATACAGTTTACTCCTACGAGCAGTACTTC. The chain joins TRBV28 to TRBJ2-7, with unresolved D. This CDR3 contains 15 residues. V dropped 5 bases and J dropped 0 bases, with 14 bases sitting between them. Germline values: CDR1 MDHEN, CDR2 SYDVKM. Variable domain in full (rest from reference TRBV28 and TRBJ2-7): DVKVTQSSRYLVKRTGEKVFLECVQDMDHENMFWYRQDPGLGLRLIYFSYDVKMKEKGDIPEGYSVSREKKERFSLILESASTNQTSMYLCASSTDTVYSYEQYFGPGTRLTVT.

Here the CDR3 reads CASSVGGNQPQHF. In DNA form, the CDR3 reads TGTGCCAGCAGTGTCGGTGGCAATCAGCCCCAGCATTTT. The genes are TRBV6-4 and TRBJ1-5; the D is unclear. The CDR3 has 13 residues. Trimming removed 4 bases at V and 2 bases at J, with 6 bases between. CDR1 and CDR2 (germline): MRHNA, SNTAGT.

This sequence joins TRBV2 and TRBJ1-5; unclear D gene. The V end was cut by 8 bases, the J end by 6 bases, with 23 bases between. The CDR3 has 16 residues. Germline values: CDR1 SNHLY, CDR2 FYNNEI. CDR3 amino acids: CASGPRLDEGGQPQHF. CDR3 bases: TGTGCCAGCGGCCCCCGGTTGGATGAGGGCGGTCAGCCCCAGCATTTT.

This clone was seen many times. This chain links TRBV7-9 with TRBJ2-5; no reliable D call. V gave up 8 bases and J gave up 9 bases, with 19 bases separating them. CDR3 length: 13 residues. CDR1 and CDR2 from the germline V gene are SEHNR and FQNEAQ (reference sequence). The CDR3 protein is CASAPSGPEAQYF. The CDR3 DNA follows: TGTGCCAGCGCGCCAAGTGGCCCCGAGGCCCAGTACTTC.

The DNA of the CDR3 is TGTGCCTGGACTCGGTACGTCGAGTACTATGGCTACACCTTC. Translated: CAWTRYVEYYGYTF. The chain links TRBV30 to TRBJ1-2; D call uncertain. Trimming shortened V by 4 bases and J by 3 bases, and 15 bases separated the two germline ends. The germline gives CDR1 GTSNPN, CDR2 SVGIG (reference sequence). This CDR3 spans 14 amino acids.

This clone has more than one count but fewer than ten. The chain uses TRBV9 and TRBJ2-7, with 7 bases lining up with TRBD2. Germline V gene sequence: CDR1 SGDLS, CDR2 YYNGEE. J was trimmed by 0 bases and V by 2 bases; bases with no gene match: 2. This CDR3 region has 14 residues. The CDR3 region is CASSVAGASYEQYF. CDR3 DNA: TGTGCCAGCAGCGTCGCGGGAGCCTCCTACGAGCAGTACTTC. The entire variable domain, with the rest obtained from reference TRBV9 and TRBJ2-7, is as follows: DSGVTQTPKHLITATGQRVTLRCSPRSGDLSVYWYQQSLDQGLQFLIQYYNGEERAKGNILERFSAQQFPDLHSELNLSSLELGDSALYFCASSVAGASYEQYFGPGTRLTVT.

The chain recombines TRBV18 with TRBJ2-7, with a weak D call TRBD1 (6 bases). Trimming pared 0 bases from V and 1 base from J, leaving 7 bases between. Germline V CDR1 and CDR2: KGHSH, LQKENI. The CDR3 is 14 amino acids. The CDR3 is CASSPPTGSYEQYF. The DNA for the CDR3 is TGTGCCAGCTCACCACCTACAGGGTCCTACGAGCAGTACTTC. Full variable domain (outside the CDR3, taken from reference TRBV18 and TRBJ2-7): NAGVMQNPRHLVRRRGQEARLRCSPMKGHSHVYWYRQLPEEGLKFMVYLQKENIIDESGMPKERFSAEFPKEGPSILRIQQVVRGDSAAYFCASSPPTGSYEQYFGPGTRLTVT.

The chain joins TRBV23-1 to TRBJ2-4, with TRBD2 matching over 8 bases. TRBV23-1 has ORF status, its function being uncertain. The CDR3 extends over 19 amino acids. Losses at the gene ends were 1 base for V and 0 bases for J; bases not matched to a gene: 11. DNA for the CDR3: TGCGCCAGCAGTCAATGCGCGACTAGCGTATTACTAGCCAAAAACATTCAGTACTTC. Amino acids: CASSQCATSVLLAKNIQYF.

V usage is TRBV10-2 and J usage is TRBJ2-6, with D perhaps TRBD1 (6 bases). In germline, CDR1 is WSHSY, CDR2 SAAADI. V lost 9 bases, J lost 4 bases, and 13 bases lay in between. The CDR3 loop spans 14 amino acids. The CDR3 reads CASKTGTGANVLTF. The CDR3 nucleotides read TGCGCCAGTAAAACAGGGACCGGGGCCAACGTCCTGACTTTC.

This clone was counted ten times or more. The rearrangement joins TRBV2 to TRBJ2-1; 8 positions match TRBD2. The ends lost 0 bases at V and 8 bases at J; junction bases unmatched: 6. CDR1 is SNHLY, CDR2 FYNNEI, per germline. This CDR3 has 15 residues. The CDR3 DNA sequence: TGTGCCAGCAGTGAAGCCAAGCGGGAGATCGATGAGCAGTTCTTC. Translated, it gives CASSEAKREIDEQFF. The variable domain in full, completed from reference TRBV2 and TRBJ2-1, reads EPEVTQTPSHQVTQMGQEVILRCVPISNHLYFYWYRQILGQKVEFLVSFYNNEISEKSEIFDDQFSVERPDGSNFTLKIRSTKLEDSAMYFCASSEAKREIDEQFFGPGTRLTVL.

J is TRBJ2-1 and V is TRBV5-6; D is ambiguous. The CDR3 is 15 residues long. CDR1 and CDR2 from the germline V gene are SGHDT and YYEEEE. The V and J ends lost 2 bases and 5 bases respectively, with 14 bases between them. CDR3 bases: TGTGCCAGCAGCTTCGACTGGAGTATCAACAATGAGCAGTTCTTC. It yields the protein CASSFDWSINNEQFF. Complete variable domain (other parts from reference TRBV5-6 and TRBJ2-1): DAGVTQSPTHLIKTRGQQVTLRCSPKSGHDTVSWYQQALGQGPQFIFQYYEEEERQRGNFPDRFSGHQFPNYSSELNVNALLLGDSALYLCASSFDWSINNEQFFGPGTRLTVL.

The chain is built from TRBV18 and TRBJ1-2, with D unclear. The CDR3 has 15 residues. V lost 6 bases and J lost 6, with 20 bases in between. The germline V gene encodes CDR1 KGHSH and CDR2 LQKENI. CDR3 bases: TGTGCCAGCTCCCATGCCGAGGAGTATTATCATGGCTACACCTTC. Translating gives CASSHAEEYYHGYTF.

The rearrangement joins TRBV2 to TRBJ2-3, with 9 nucleotides matching TRBD2. The CDR3 runs 14 residues. The J segment lost 3 bases and the V segment lost 8 bases, leaving 6 bases of the junction unmatched. CDR1 and CDR2 (germline): SNHLY, FYNNEI. DNA for the CDR3: TGTGCCAGCTCTTCTAGCGGGGCTACAGATACGCAGTATTTT. Amino acid sequence: CASSSSGATDTQYF. Supplemented by reference TRBV2 and TRBJ2-3, the full variable domain reads EPEVTQTPSHQVTQMGQEVILRCVPISNHLYFYWYRQILGQKVEFLVSFYNNEISEKSEIFDDQFSVERPDGSNFTLKIRSTKLEDSAMYFCASSSSGATDTQYFGPGTRLTVL.

J is TRBJ1-3 and V is TRBV11-3; D ambiguous. CDR3 length equals 13 residues. V dropped 5 bases and J dropped 1 base, with 6 bases sitting between them. Germline assignment: CDR1 SGHNT and CDR2 YENEEA. The CDR3 DNA follows: TGTGCCAGCAGCCTCGGGTCTGGAAACACCATATATTTT. It translates to CASSLGSGNTIYF.

This clone showed up just a few times. The CDR3 protein is CASSGGVGYGYTF. In DNA, the CDR3 is TGCGCCAGCAGCGGGGGGGTAGGCTATGGCTACACCTTC. The chain has TRBV5-1 and TRBJ1-2; the D gene is possibly TRBD1 (5 bases). The CDR3 is made up of 13 amino acids. Germline V lookup: CDR1 SGHRS, CDR2 YFSETQ. The V gene lost 4 bases and the J gene lost 4 bases, with 11 bases spanning the gap.

The chain carries TRBV5-1 and TRBJ2-1, with 7 bases aligning to TRBD2. The germline CDR1 and CDR2 sequences are SGHRS and YFSETQ. This CDR3 comprises 17 residues. Trimming at V came to 0 bases and at J to 3 bases, leaving 9 bases not matched to a gene. The CDR3 sequence: CASSLGLAAPRYNEQFF. In nucleotides, the CDR3 is TGCGCCAGCAGCTTGGGGCTAGCGGCCCCTCGCTACAATGAGCAGTTCTTC.

The V gene is TRBV5-4, the J gene TRBJ2-1; 9 bases fit TRBD2. This CDR3 region has 16 residues. The germline gives CDR1 SGHNT, CDR2 YYREEE (reference sequence). J gave up 2 bases and V 3 bases, and 6 bases lay outside the gene matches. The CDR3 spells CASSSHSGSAYNEQFF. Here the CDR3 DNA reads TGTGCCAGCAGCTCCCATAGCGGGAGCGCCTACAATGAGCAGTTCTTC.

The chain joins TRBV9 to TRBJ2-7; tentative D call: TRBD1 (6 bases). Looked up from germline, CDR1 is SGDLS and CDR2 is YYNGEE. V lost 0 bases, J lost 6 bases, and 13 bases lay in between. This CDR3 is 14 amino acids long. DNA of the CDR3: TGTGCCAGCAGCGTAGGGGACACTTATAGCGAGCAGTACTTC. Residues: CASSVGDTYSEQYF.

This clone was counted only a few times. The chain is built from TRBV4-1 and TRBJ2-1, with 7 bases aligning to TRBD2. This CDR3 region has 17 residues. The germline V gene has CDR1 MGHRA and CDR2 YSYEKL. V was pared by 1 base and J by 7 bases, with 13 bases of the junction left unmatched. In nucleotides, the CDR3 is TGCGCCAGCAGCCAAGGTATTGCTAGCGGTGGCGGAAATGAGCAGTTCTTC. The encoded protein is CASSQGIASGGGNEQFF.

The chain uses TRBV7-9 and TRBJ2-7; TRBD1 aligns across 8 bases. The V gene's germline CDR1 is SEHNR and CDR2 FQNEAQ (reference sequence). J gave up 1 base and V 4 bases, and 3 bases lay outside the gene matches. CDR3 length equals 14 residues. The CDR3 DNA follows: TGTGCCAGCAGCTGGGGGACAGGATCCTACGAGCAGTACTTC. This encodes CASSWGTGSYEQYF.

The chain employs TRBV30 and TRBJ1-1; TRBD1 matches 9 bases. CDR3 length equals 17 residues. The germline V gene encodes CDR1 GTSNPN and CDR2 SVGIG (reference sequence). The V and J ends lost 6 bases and 1 base, in that order; junction bases with no gene match: 15. DNA of the CDR3: TGTGCCTGCTTCCAACAGGGGGCGCTTAAACCGAACACTGAAGCTTTCTTT. Amino acid sequence: CACFQQGALKPNTEAFF.

This chain joins TRBV6-1 and TRBJ1-5; tentative D call: TRBD1 (6 bases). The CDR3 covers 14 residues. From germline, CDR1 is MNHNS and CDR2 SASEGT. The V end lost 5 bases, the J end lost 7 bases, and 15 bases lay between the germline ends. The CDR3 DNA is TGTGCCAGCAGTAAATCAGGGGAAGGCCAGCCCCAGCATTTT. It translates to CASSKSGEGQPQHF.

The V call is TRBV28, the J call TRBJ2-5, with 7 bases lining up with TRBD1. The trim removed 5 bases at V and 5 bases at J, leaving 2 bases unmatched. Per germline, CDR1 MDHEN and CDR2 SYDVKM. This CDR3 is built from 12 residues. CDR3 DNA sequence: TGTGCCAGCAGTGTACAGGGGGAGACCCAGTACTTC. Encoded protein: CASSVQGETQYF.

A few counts support this clone. The chain employs TRBV7-3 and TRBJ1-2; no firm D call. The length of the CDR3 is 14 residues. Per the germline V gene, CDR1 is SGHTA and CDR2 is FQGTGA. V was trimmed by 4 bases and J by 4 bases, leaving 13 bases between them. The CDR3 DNA reads TGTGCCAGCAGCTCGTCCGGTGCCCTCTATGGCTACACCTTC. Its protein is CASSSSGALYGYTF.

J is TRBJ2-1 and V is TRBV5-1, with TRBD1 matching 8 bases. Germline V lookup: CDR1 SGHRS, CDR2 YFSETQ. Unmatched junction bases numbered 1, after V lost 2 bases and J lost 0 bases. The CDR3 totals 15 residues. The CDR3 bases are TGCGCCAGCAGCTTTACAGGGGGCTCCTACAATGAGCAGTTCTTC. Protein product: CASSFTGGSYNEQFF. Together with reference TRBV5-1 and TRBJ2-1, the CDR3 gives the full variable domain: KAGVTQTPRYLIKTRGQQVTLSCSPISGHRSVSWYQQTPGQGLQFLFEYFSETQRNKGNFPGRFSGRQFSNSRSEMNVSTLELGDSALYLCASSFTGGSYNEQFFGPGTRLTVL.

Only one count was recorded for this clone. DNA of the CDR3: TGTGCCAGCAGCAAAGACGCAACAGCCTACGAGCAGTACTTC. Translated: CASSKDATAYEQYF. The V gene is TRBV7-2, the J gene TRBJ2-7; D uncertain. CDR1 is SGHTA, CDR2 FQGNSA, per germline. This CDR3 region has 14 residues. With 5 bases removed from V and 2 bases from J, the gap between germline ends came to 13 bases.